The 26 T cell receptor beta chains given below trace back to one sample, sequenced in a study of T-cell reconstitution after alpha-beta-depleted transplantation in children. The TCRbeta library incorporated unique molecular identifiers. TCRdb used MiXCR to reprocess the PCR reads, holding one entry per CDR3 protein. The table records under 400,000 distinct CDR3 sequences, around 20% of them present only once. Source: PBMCs, mostly from graft donor cells, taken 180 days after TCRalphabeta/CD19-depleted stem cell transplant. The receptors shown here come from a male patient aged 10 to 17 who had a stem cell transplant for acute lymphoblastic leukemia, so the T cells may come from the graft donor.

The table lists this clonotype with a few counts. The CDR3 bases are TGCAGCGTTGAATCGGATTCCTACGAGCAGTACTTC. This encodes CSVESDSYEQYF. The chain combines TRBV29-1 with TRBJ2-7; no clear D gene. CDR3 length equals 12 residues. Germline assignment: CDR1 SQVTM and CDR2 ANQGSEA. V dropped 2 bases and J dropped 1 base, with 6 bases sitting between them.

This clonotype showed up just a few times. The chain combines TRBV5-1 with TRBJ2-2; 10 nucleotides line up with TRBD1. The CDR3 extends over 17 amino acids. V lost 0 bases, J lost 4 bases, and 6 bases stayed unmatched. The V gene's germline CDR1 is SGHRS and CDR2 YFSETQ. The CDR3 bases are TGCGCCAGCAGCTTGGAGGACAGGGGGATACGCACCGGGGAGCTGTTTTTT. As protein: CASSLEDRGIRTGELFF.

The CDR3: CASSGQWSNQPQHF. In DNA, the CDR3 is TGTGCCAGCAGTGGCCAGTGGAGCAATCAGCCCCAGCATTTT. This chain connects TRBV2 to TRBJ1-5; D remains unclear. CDR1 and CDR2 (germline): SNHLY, FYNNEI. This CDR3 region has 14 residues. V was shortened by 4 bases and J by 1 base, with 8 bases between the two germline ends.

The CDR3 loop reads CASSLWQRNQPQHF. The CDR3 bases are TGTGCCAGCAGCTTATGGCAACGCAATCAGCCCCAGCATTTT. The V call is TRBV7-3, the J call TRBJ1-5, with no clear D. Germline V gene sequence: CDR1 SGHTA, CDR2 FQGTGA. This CDR3 has 14 amino acids. Trimming took 2 bases from V and 2 from J, leaving 7 bases between them.

This clonotype was counted a few times. The chain carries TRBV29-1 and TRBJ1-1, with 9 bases aligning to TRBD1. Trimming took 5 bases from V and 2 from J; bases not matched to a gene: 6. The CDR3 totals 14 residues. Germline V gives CDR1 SQVTM, CDR2 ANQGSEA. The CDR3 here is CSVTGGFSNTEAFF. DNA for the CDR3: TGCAGCGTTACAGGGGGCTTTTCAAACACTGAAGCTTTCTTT. The whole variable domain, filled in from reference TRBV29-1 and TRBJ1-1, reads SAVISQKPSRDICQRGTSLTIQCQVDSQVTMMFWYRQQPGQSLTLIATANQGSEATYESGFVIDKFPISRPNLTFSTLTVSNMSPEDSSIYLCSVTGGFSNTEAFFGQGTRLTVV.

This clonotype appeared a few times. The chain joins TRBV5-1 to TRBJ2-5; D perhaps matches TRBD2 (6 bases). The CDR3 is 16 amino acids. V lost 4 bases to trimming and J lost 0 bases, with 16 bases between them. Per the germline V gene, CDR1 is SGHRS and CDR2 is YFSETQ. CDR3 residues: CASSPGDGWYQETQYF. For the CDR3, the DNA is TGCGCCAGCAGCCCGGGGGACGGGTGGTACCAAGAGACCCAGTACTTC.

The gene calls are TRBV20-1 and TRBJ2-7; 7 nucleotides align to TRBD1. Per germline, CDR1 DFQATT and CDR2 SNEGSKA (reference sequence). The V and J ends lost 5 bases and 4 bases, in that order; junction bases with no gene match: 8. This CDR3 has 13 residues. Written as DNA, the CDR3 is TGCAGTGCTTTAGACAGGGCCGGGTACGAGCAGTACTTC. Its translation: CSALDRAGYEQYF.

This clonotype showed up many times. The rearrangement uses TRBV18 and TRBJ2-7; 15 positions agree with TRBD2. The CDR3 has 16 amino acids. The J segment lost 7 bases and the V segment lost 4 bases, leaving 8 bases of the junction unmatched. Germline CDR1 is KGHSH and CDR2 is LQKENI. The CDR3 coding sequence is TGTGCCAGCTCACGGACTAGCGGGAGGGCCATTGGAGAGCAGTACTTC. It codes for CASSRTSGRAIGEQYF.

The chain recombines TRBV18 with TRBJ2-3; TRBD1 is a possible D gene (6 bases). Germline CDR1 KGHSH, CDR2 LQKENI. Trimming cost V 5 bases and J 5 bases, with 17 bases left between them. The CDR3 consists of 15 residues. The CDR3 sequence: CASSSQGANGDTQYF. Here the CDR3 DNA reads TGTGCCAGCTCATCACAGGGAGCCAATGGAGATACGCAGTATTTT.

In this sample, this clonotype turned up a few times. The chain combines TRBV7-9 with TRBJ2-7, with 9 bases fitting TRBD2. Germline-derived CDR1 and CDR2 are SEHNR and FQNEAQ (reference sequence). Unmatched junction bases numbered 5, after V lost 3 bases and J lost 5 bases. The length of the CDR3 is 14 residues. CDR3 in DNA: TGTGCCAGCAGCTTTAGCGGGAGCCCCGACGAGCAGTACTTC. It translates to CASSFSGSPDEQYF.

The chain has TRBV18 and TRBJ2-2; D unresolved. This CDR3 has 15 amino acids. Trimming removed 3 bases from V and 5 bases from J, with 13 bases in between. Germline loops: CDR1 KGHSH, CDR2 LQKENI. The CDR3: CASSPTNVKTGELFF. DNA of the CDR3: TGTGCCAGCTCACCCACAAATGTGAAGACCGGGGAGCTGTTTTTT.

This clonotype was observed a few times. The chain has TRBV7-2 and TRBJ2-3; D is uncertain. The CDR3 loop spans 15 amino acids. Looked up from germline, CDR1 is SGHTA and CDR2 is FQGNSA. V gave up 0 bases and J gave up 0 bases, with 7 bases separating them. As DNA, the CDR3 is TGTGCCAGCAGCTTAGCGTGGGCTAGCACAGATACGCAGTATTTT. Protein: CASSLAWASTDTQYF.

In its sample, this clonotype was seen a few times. The rearrangement uses TRBV20-1 and TRBJ2-7; 10 bases line up with TRBD2. J gave up 7 bases and V 1 base, and 10 bases lay outside the gene matches. Germline CDR1 is DFQATT and CDR2 is SNEGSKA (reference sequence). This CDR3 region has 15 residues. CDR3 region: CSARGQAGGPGEQYF. The CDR3 DNA follows: TGCAGTGCTAGAGGCCAAGCGGGAGGGCCGGGAGAGCAGTACTTC.

CDR3 sequence: CASSQGTSYGYTF. DNA for the CDR3: TGCGCCAGCAGCCAAGGGACAAGCTATGGCTACACCTTC. The chain carries TRBV4-1 and TRBJ1-2; D is possibly TRBD1 (5 bases). Per germline, CDR1 MGHRA and CDR2 YSYEKL. The V end was cut by 1 base, the J end by 4 bases, with 7 bases between. The CDR3 spans 13 residues.

In its sample, this clonotype was seen many times. V and J are TRBV5-5 and TRBJ2-7; D call uncertain. The CDR3 runs to 15 residues. Germline assignment: CDR1 SGHKS and CDR2 YYEKEE (reference sequence). V was clipped by 1 base and J by 0 bases, with 11 bases between them. Written as DNA, the CDR3 is TGTGCCAGCAGCTTGACGCAGTCGAGCTCCTACGAGCAGTACTTC. Translation: CASSLTQSSSYEQYF.

This CDR3 reads CAISEVFSRGKVGYGYTF. CDR3 bases: TGTGCCATCAGTGAGGTCTTCTCTCGGGGTAAGGTCGGCTATGGCTACACCTTC. This chain joins TRBV10-3 and TRBJ1-2; D is ambiguous. Germline CDR1 is ENHRY and CDR2 is SYGVKD. The CDR3 spans 18 residues. Trimming left V 2 bases short and J 4 bases short, with 23 bases between.

CDR3: CASSPGVNHEQYF. CDR3 DNA: TGTGCCAGCAGTCCTGGGGTAAACCACGAGCAGTACTTC. The V and J genes are TRBV12-3 or TRBV12-4 and TRBJ2-7, with unresolved D. CDR3 length: 13 amino acids. The ends were cut back, 5 bases at V and 5 bases at J, with 13 bases in the middle.

With regard to this clonotype: A read error may produce the germline difference seen at one junction end. The chain joins TRBV13 to TRBJ2-7; D ambiguous. CDR3 length: 15 amino acids. Germline lookup yields CDR1 PRHDT and CDR2 FYEKMQ (reference sequence). The CDR3 coding sequence is TGTGCCAGCAGCCTAGGAAGACGGCCATCCTACGAGCAGTACTTC. Its translation is CASSLGRRPSYEQYF.

V is TRBV3-1 and J is TRBJ2-7; no reliable D call. The V gene's germline CDR1 is LGHDT and CDR2 YNNKEL (reference sequence). This CDR3 contains 14 residues. Trimming pared 2 bases from V and 0 bases from J, leaving 8 bases between. This CDR3 reads CASSQSARSYEQYF. Here the CDR3 DNA reads TGTGCCAGCAGCCAATCGGCGCGCTCCTACGAGCAGTACTTC.

The rearrangement links TRBV7-2 to TRBJ2-5; maybe TRBD2 (6 bases). The V and J ends lost 2 bases and 3 bases respectively, with 10 bases between them. This CDR3 spans 14 amino acids. Germline-derived CDR1 and CDR2 are SGHTA and FQGNSA. CDR3 amino acids: CASSLSASEETQYF. The CDR3 DNA is TGTGCCAGCAGCTTATCTGCTAGCGAAGAGACCCAGTACTTC.

In this sample, this clonotype turned up a few times. The chain employs TRBV7-8 and TRBJ2-1; D call uncertain. Germline V CDR1 and CDR2: SGHVS, FQNEAQ. The germline V and J ends were trimmed by 1 base and 8 bases, with 21 bases remaining between them. The CDR3 runs 17 residues. The CDR3 DNA reads as TGTGCCAGCAGCTTAGAAGGTGCGGTTTGGACCGGCGATGAGCAGTTCTTC. This gives the protein CASSLEGAVWTGDEQFF.

Only a few counts were recorded for this clonotype. The chain is built from TRBV7-9 and TRBJ2-1; 7 bases map to TRBD2. The CDR3 contains 15 residues. With V trimmed by 3 bases and J by 4 bases, 6 bases remained unmatched. The V gene's germline CDR1 is SEHNR and CDR2 FQNEAQ (reference sequence). The CDR3 region has the DNA TGTGCCAGCAGCTTCTCGGCTAGCGGATACAATGAGCAGTTCTTC. The encoded protein is CASSFSASGYNEQFF.

The chain links TRBV20-1 to TRBJ2-3, with 7 bases aligning to TRBD1. After removal of 2 bases from V and 5 bases from J, the junction contained 7 bases not matched to a gene. Germline V gene lookup returns CDR1 DFQATT and CDR2 SNEGSKA (reference sequence). CDR3 length: 14 amino acids. The CDR3 is CSARLRGRLDTQYF. The CDR3 DNA reads as TGCAGTGCTAGATTAAGGGGGCGTTTAGATACGCAGTATTTT.

This clonotype was seen more than once but under ten times. This sequence joins TRBV20-1 and TRBJ2-5; TRBD2 matches at 14 bases. The J segment lost 4 bases and the V segment lost 6 bases, leaving 10 bases of the junction unmatched. The CDR3 is 16 residues long. Germline CDR1 DFQATT, CDR2 SNEGSKA (reference sequence). CDR3 in amino acids: CSAGTSGRAHRETQYF. In DNA form, the CDR3 reads TGCAGTGCGGGGACTAGCGGGAGAGCGCATCGAGAGACCCAGTACTTC.

This clonotype turned up a few times. The J gene is TRBJ2-7, the V gene TRBV5-1; D might be TRBD1 or TRBD2, each matching 5 bases. The germline V and J ends were trimmed by 0 bases and 3 bases, with 13 bases remaining between them. Germline V lookup: CDR1 SGHRS, CDR2 YFSETQ. This CDR3 is built from 15 residues. CDR3 in DNA: TGCGCCAGCAGCTTGGGGGCAGGGAGATACTACGAGCAGTACTTC. As protein: CASSLGAGRYYEQYF.

This clonotype was detected a few times. The chain carries TRBV20-1 and TRBJ2-3, with 10 positions matching TRBD2. The germline gives CDR1 DFQATT, CDR2 SNEGSKA (reference sequence). V was clipped by 6 bases and J by 6 bases; unmatched bases: 9. This CDR3 comprises 14 residues. The DNA for the CDR3 is TGCAGTGCGTTCGGACTAGCGGAAGTGGATACGCAGTATTTT. It translates to CSAFGLAEVDTQYF.